The present T cell receptor (beta chain) was sequenced within a study of cytomegalovirus exposure and HLA in healthy donors. General study points: Confirmation was obtained in vitro that a few CMV-associated chains are specific for CMV antigens. A later analysis linked a missense DCLRE1C variant to TCR beta V- and J-gene trimming. Roughly 170 TCR beta chains were listed as cytomegalovirus-associated. When the data were analyzed later, several of the most significant clusters appeared to be linked to common viral pathogens.

With 1 base removed from V and 5 bases from J, the gap between germline ends came to 5 bases. CDR1 is SEHNR, CDR2 FQNEAQ, per germline (reference sequence). This CDR3 spans 12 amino acids. To note about this clone: The antigen is not known.

13 Jbeta primers and 60 Vbeta primers were used for the PCR. TCRdb's table, derived via immunoSEQ multiplex PCR, lists solely in-frame clones and lacks some. The sample contains around 100,000 clones, around three quarters of which appear only once. The source of this sequence is a man aged 45-60 years in good health and CMV-seropositive. The sample was PBMCs. V usage is TRBV7-9 and J usage is TRBJ1-1; D is possibly TRBD1 (5 bases). The CDR3 nucleotides are TGTGCCAGCAGCTTAGACAGGACTGAAGCTTTCTTT. Protein: CASSLDRTEAFF.